A single T cell receptor (beta chain) is shown here with its context. Its specificity is not known. The sample belongs to a study of OX40 agonist ivuxolimab in advanced cancers. Study-wide results and limits: The mean number of expanded clones was higher in CD8+ T cells than in CD4+.

The V gene lost 4 bases and the J gene lost 1 base, with 13 bases spanning the gap. Germline CDR1 is SQVTM and CDR2 is ANQGSEA. CDR3 length: 14 amino acids. The repertoire was sequenced with immunoSEQ multiplex PCR; TCRdb's copy has only in-frame clones and lacks some. In the table there are 18,000 or so clones, roughly 84% of which are singletons. Sequenced here: CD4+ or CD8+ T cells sorted from blood, sampled in a trial of the OX40 agonist ivuxolimab. The TCR comes from an adult with an advanced solid tumor such as melanoma, head and neck, liver or kidney cancer. This chain uses TRBV29-1 with TRBJ1-1, with a tentative D call TRBD1 (6 bases). The CDR3 nucleotides read TGCAGCGTTGTCAAGGGGGGGACGAACACTGAAGCTTTCTTT. It specifies CSVVKGGTNTEAFF. Full variable domain (rest looked up from reference TRBV29-1 and TRBJ1-1): SAVISQKPSRDICQRGTSLTIQCQVDSQVTMMFWYRQQPGQSLTLIATANQGSEATYESGFVIDKFPISRPNLTFSTLTVSNMSPEDSSIYLCSVVKGGTNTEAFFGQGTRLTVV.